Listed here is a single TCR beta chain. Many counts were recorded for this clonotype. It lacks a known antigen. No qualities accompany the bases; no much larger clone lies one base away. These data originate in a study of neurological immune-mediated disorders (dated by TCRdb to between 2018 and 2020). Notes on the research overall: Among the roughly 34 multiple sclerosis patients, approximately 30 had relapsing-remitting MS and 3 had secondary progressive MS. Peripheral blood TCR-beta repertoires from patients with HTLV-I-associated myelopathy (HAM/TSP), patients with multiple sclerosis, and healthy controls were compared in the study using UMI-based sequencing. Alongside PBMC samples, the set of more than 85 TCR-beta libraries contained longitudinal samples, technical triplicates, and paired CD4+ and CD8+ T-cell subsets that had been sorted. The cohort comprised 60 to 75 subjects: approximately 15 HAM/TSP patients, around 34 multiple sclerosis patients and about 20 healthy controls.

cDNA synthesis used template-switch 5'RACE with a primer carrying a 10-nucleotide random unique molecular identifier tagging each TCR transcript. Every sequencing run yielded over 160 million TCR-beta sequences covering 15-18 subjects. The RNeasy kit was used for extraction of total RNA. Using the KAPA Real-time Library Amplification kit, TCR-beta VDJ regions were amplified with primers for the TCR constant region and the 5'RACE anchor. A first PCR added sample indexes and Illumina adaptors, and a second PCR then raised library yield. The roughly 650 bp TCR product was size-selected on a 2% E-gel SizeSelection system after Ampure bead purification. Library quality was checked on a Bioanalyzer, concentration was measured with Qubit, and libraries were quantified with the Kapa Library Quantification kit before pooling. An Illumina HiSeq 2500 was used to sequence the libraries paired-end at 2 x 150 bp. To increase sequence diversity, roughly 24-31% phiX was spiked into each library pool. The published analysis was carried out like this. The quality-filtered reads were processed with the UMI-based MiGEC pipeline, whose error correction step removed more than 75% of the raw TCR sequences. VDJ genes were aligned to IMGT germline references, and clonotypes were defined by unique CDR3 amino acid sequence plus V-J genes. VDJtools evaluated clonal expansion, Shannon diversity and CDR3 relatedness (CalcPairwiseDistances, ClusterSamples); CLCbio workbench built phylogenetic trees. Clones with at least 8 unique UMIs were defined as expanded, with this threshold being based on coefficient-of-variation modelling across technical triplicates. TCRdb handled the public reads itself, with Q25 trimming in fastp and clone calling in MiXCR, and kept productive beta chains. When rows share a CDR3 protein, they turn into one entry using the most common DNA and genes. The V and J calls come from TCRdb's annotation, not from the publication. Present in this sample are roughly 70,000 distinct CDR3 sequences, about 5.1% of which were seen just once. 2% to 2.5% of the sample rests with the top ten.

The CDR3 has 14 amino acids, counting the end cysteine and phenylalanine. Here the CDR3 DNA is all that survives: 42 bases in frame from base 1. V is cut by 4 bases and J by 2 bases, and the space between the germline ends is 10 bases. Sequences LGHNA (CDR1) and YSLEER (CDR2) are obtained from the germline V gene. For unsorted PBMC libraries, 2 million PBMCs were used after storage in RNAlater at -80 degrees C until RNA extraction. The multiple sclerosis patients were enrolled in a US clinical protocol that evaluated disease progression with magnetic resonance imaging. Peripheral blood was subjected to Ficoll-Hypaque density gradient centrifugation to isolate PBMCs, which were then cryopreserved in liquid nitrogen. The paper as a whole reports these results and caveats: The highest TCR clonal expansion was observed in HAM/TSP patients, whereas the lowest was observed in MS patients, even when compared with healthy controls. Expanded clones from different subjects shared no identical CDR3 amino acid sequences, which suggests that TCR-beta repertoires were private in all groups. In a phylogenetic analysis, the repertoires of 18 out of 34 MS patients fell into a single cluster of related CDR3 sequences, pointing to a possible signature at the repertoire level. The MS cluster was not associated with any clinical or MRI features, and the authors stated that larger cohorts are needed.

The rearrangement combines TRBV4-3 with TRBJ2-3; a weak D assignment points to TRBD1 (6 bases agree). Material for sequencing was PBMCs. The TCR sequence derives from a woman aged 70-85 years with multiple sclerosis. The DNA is TGCGCCAGCAGCCGAGACAGGATCACAGATACGCAGTATTTT. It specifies CASSRDRITDTQYF.